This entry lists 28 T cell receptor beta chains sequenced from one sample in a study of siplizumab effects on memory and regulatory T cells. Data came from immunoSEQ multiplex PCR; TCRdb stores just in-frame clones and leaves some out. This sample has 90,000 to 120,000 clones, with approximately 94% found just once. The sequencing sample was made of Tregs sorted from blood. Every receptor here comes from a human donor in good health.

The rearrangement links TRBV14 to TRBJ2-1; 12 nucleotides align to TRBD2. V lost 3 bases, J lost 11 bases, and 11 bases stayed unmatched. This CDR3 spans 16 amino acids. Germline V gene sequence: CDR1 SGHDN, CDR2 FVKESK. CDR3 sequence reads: CASSQPLAGGPGQQFF. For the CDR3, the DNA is TGTGCCAGCAGCCAGCCCCTAGCGGGAGGGCCAGGTCAGCAGTTCTTC.

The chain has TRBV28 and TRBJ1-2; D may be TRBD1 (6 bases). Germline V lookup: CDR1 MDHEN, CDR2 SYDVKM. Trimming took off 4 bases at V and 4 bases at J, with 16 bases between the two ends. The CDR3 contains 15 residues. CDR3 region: CASSSAGEGSYGYTF. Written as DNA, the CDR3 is TGTGCCAGCAGTTCCGCAGGGGAGGGGAGCTATGGCTACACCTTC.

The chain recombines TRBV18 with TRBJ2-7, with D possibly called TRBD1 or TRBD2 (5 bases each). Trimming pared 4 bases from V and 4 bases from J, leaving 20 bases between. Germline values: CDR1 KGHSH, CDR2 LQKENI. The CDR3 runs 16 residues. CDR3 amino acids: CASSLRIGARAYEQYF. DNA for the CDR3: TGTGCCAGCTCACTAAGGATAGGGGCGCGGGCGTACGAGCAGTACTTC.

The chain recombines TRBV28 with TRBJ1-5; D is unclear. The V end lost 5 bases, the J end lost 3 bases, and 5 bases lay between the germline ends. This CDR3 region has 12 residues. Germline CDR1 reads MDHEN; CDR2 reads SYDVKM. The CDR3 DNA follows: TGTGCCAGCAGTCCTTACAATCAGCCCCAGCATTTT. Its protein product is CASSPYNQPQHF.

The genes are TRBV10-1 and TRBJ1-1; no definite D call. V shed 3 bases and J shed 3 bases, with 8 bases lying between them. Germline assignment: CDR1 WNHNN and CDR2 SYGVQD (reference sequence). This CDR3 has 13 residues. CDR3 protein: CASSENSYTEAFF. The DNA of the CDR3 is TGCGCCAGCAGTGAAAATTCCTACACTGAAGCTTTCTTT.

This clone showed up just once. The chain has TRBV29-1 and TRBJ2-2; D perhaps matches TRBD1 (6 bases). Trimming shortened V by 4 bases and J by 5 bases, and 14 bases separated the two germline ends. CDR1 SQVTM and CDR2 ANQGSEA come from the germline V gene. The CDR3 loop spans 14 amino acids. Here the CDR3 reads CSVVRQGFTGELFF. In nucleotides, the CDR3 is TGCAGCGTTGTTCGGCAGGGGTTTACCGGGGAGCTGTTTTTT.

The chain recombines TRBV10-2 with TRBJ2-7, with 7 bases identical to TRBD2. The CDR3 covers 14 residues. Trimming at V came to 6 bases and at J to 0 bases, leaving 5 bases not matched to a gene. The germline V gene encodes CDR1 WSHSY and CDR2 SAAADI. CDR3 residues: CASRSSGISYEQYF. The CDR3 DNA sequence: TGCGCCAGCAGGTCTAGCGGTATCTCCTACGAGCAGTACTTC.

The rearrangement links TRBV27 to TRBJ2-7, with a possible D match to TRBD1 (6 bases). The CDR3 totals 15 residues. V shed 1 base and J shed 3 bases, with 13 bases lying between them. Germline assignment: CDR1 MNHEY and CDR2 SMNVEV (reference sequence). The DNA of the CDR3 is TGTGCCAGCAGTTTATATCCGGGACAAGTCTACGAGCAGTACTTC. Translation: CASSLYPGQVYEQYF.

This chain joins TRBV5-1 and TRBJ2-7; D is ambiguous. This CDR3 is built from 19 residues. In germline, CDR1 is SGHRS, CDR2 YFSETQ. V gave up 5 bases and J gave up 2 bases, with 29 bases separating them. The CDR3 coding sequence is TGCGCCAGCAGTCCCCGTGTCAGCTCCTTGTCCGGGTTAACCTACGAGCAGTACTTC. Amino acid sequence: CASSPRVSSLSGLTYEQYF.

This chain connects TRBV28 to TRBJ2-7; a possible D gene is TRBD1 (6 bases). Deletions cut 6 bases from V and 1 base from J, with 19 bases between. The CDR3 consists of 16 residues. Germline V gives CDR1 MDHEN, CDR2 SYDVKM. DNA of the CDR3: TGTGCCAGCAGCGCCCCCCGGACAGCCACGTCCTACGAGCAGTACTTC. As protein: CASSAPRTATSYEQYF.

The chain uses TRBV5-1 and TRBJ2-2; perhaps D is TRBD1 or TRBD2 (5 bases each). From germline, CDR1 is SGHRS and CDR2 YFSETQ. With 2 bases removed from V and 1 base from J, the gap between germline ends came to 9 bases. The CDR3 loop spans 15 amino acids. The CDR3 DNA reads TGCGCCAGCAGCTTAGGGACCCTGAACACCGGGGAGCTGTTTTTT. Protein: CASSLGTLNTGELFF.

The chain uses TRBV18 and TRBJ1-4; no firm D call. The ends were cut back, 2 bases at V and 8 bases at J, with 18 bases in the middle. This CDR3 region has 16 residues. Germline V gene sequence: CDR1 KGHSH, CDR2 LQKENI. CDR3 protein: CASSPAGPGLGEKLFF. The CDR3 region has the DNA TGTGCCAGCTCACCAGCCGGCCCAGGCTTGGGAGAAAAACTGTTTTTT.

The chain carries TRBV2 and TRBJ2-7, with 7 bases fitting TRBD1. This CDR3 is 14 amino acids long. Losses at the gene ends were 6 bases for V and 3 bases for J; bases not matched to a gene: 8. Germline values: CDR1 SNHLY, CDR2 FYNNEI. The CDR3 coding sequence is TGTGCCAGCAGGGCCGGGACAGTTGTCTACGAGCAGTACTTC. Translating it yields CASRAGTVVYEQYF.

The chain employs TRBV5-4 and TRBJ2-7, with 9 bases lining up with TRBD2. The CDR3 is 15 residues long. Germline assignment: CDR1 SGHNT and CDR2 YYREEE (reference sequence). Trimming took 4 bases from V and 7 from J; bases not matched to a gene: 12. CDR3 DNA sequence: TGTGCCAGCAGCCGGCGGGGCGGGAGGGAAGGAGAGCAGTACTTC. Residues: CASSRRGGREGEQYF. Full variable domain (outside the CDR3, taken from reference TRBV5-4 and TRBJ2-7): ETGVTQSPTHLIKTRGQQVTLRCSSQSGHNTVSWYQQALGQGPQFIFQYYREEENGRGNFPPRFSGLQFPNYSSELNVNALELDDSALYLCASSRRGGREGEQYFGPGTRLTVT.

CDR3 DNA: TGTGCCAGCAGCTTGGGACCGGAGGGTGGAGGGGGCTACGAGCAGTACTTC. Residues: CASSLGPEGGGGYEQYF. The V gene is TRBV7-9, the J gene TRBJ2-7; D may be TRBD1 or TRBD2 (6 bases each). V was clipped by 3 bases and J by 3 bases, with 21 bases between them. Germline V CDR1 and CDR2: SEHNR, FQNEAQ (reference sequence). CDR3 length: 17 amino acids.

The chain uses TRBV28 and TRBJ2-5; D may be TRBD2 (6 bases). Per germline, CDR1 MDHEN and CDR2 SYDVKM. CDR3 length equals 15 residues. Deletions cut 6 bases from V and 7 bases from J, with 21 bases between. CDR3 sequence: CASRPRPPMEGTQYF. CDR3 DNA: TGTGCCAGCAGGCCCCGGCCACCGATGGAGGGGACCCAGTACTTC. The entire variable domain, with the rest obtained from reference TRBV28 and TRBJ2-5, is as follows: DVKVTQSSRYLVKRTGEKVFLECVQDMDHENMFWYRQDPGLGLRLIYFSYDVKMKEKGDIPEGYSVSREKKERFSLILESASTNQTSMYLCASRPRPPMEGTQYFGPGTRLLVL.

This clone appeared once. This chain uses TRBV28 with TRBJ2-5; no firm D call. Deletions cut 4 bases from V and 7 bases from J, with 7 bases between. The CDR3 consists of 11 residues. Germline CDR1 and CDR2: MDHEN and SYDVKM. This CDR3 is CASSYLGTQYF. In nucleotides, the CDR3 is TGTGCCAGCAGTTACCTAGGGACCCAGTACTTC.

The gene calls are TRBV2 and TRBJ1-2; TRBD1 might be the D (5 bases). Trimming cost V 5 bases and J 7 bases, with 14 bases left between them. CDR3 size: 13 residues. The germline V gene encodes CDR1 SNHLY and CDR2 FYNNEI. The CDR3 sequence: CASSQDLRGGYTF. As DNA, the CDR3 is TGTGCCAGCAGTCAGGACCTGAGGGGTGGCTACACCTTC.

The DNA of the CDR3 is TGTGCCAGCAGCTTGGTTAATACTGGGGCCAACGTCCTGACTTTC. It yields the protein CASSLVNTGANVLTF. This chain joins TRBV5-4 and TRBJ2-6; D is ambiguous. The germline V gene encodes CDR1 SGHNT and CDR2 YYREEE (reference sequence). V was pared by 0 bases and J by 2 bases, with 6 bases between. This CDR3 contains 15 residues.

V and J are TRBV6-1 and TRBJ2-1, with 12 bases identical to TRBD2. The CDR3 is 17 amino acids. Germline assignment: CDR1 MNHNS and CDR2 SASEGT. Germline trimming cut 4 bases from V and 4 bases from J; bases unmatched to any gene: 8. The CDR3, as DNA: TGTGCCAGCAGTGCGCCAACCGGGACTAGCGGGTACAATGAGCAGTTCTTC. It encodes CASSAPTGTSGYNEQFF.

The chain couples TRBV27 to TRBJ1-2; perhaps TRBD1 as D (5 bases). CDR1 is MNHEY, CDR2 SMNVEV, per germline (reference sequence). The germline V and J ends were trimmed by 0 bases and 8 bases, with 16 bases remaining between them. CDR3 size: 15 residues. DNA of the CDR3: TGTGCCAGCAGTTTATCCCGGGCCAGGGAGAAAGGCTACACCTTC. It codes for CASSLSRAREKGYTF.

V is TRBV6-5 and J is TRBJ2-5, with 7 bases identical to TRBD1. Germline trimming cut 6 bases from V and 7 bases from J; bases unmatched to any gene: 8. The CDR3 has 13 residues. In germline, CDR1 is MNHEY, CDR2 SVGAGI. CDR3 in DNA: TGTGCCAGCAGAAAGGACAGGCGGGCGACCCAGTACTTC. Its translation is CASRKDRRATQYF.

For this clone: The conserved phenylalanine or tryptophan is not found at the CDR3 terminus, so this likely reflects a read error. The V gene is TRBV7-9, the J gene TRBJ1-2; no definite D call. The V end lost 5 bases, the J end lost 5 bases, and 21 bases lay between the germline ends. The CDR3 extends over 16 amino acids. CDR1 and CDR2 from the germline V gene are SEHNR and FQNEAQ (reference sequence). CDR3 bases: TGTGCCAGCAGCCACTTGCCCACCCAGAGATTTTATGGCTACACCCTC. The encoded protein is CASSHLPTQRFYGYTL.

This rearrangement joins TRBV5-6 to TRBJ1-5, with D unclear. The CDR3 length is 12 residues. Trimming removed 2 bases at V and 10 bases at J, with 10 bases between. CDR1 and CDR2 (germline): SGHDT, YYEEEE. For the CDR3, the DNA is TGTGCCAGCAGCTTTCGTTACGCTCCCCAGCATTTT. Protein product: CASSFRYAPQHF.

The CDR3: CASNLLGEKLFF. CDR3 sequence (DNA): TGTGCCAGCAATCTGTTAGGTGAAAAACTGTTTTTT. The gene calls are TRBV28 and TRBJ1-4; unclear D gene. The CDR3 covers 12 residues. V shed 7 bases and J shed 7 bases, with 10 bases lying between them. Germline loops: CDR1 MDHEN, CDR2 SYDVKM.

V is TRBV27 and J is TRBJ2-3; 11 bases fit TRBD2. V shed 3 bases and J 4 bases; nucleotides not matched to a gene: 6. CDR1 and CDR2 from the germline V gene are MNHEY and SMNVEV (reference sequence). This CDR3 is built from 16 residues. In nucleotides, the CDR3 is TGTGCCAGCAGTTTCTTAGCGGGAGGGTACGCAGATACGCAGTATTTT. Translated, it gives CASSFLAGGYADTQYF.

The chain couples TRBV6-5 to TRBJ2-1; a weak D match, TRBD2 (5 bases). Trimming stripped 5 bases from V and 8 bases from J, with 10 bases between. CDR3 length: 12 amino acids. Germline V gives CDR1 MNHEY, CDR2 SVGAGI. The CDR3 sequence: CASSVRGYEQFF. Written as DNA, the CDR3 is TGTGCCAGCAGTGTCCGGGGTTATGAGCAGTTCTTC.

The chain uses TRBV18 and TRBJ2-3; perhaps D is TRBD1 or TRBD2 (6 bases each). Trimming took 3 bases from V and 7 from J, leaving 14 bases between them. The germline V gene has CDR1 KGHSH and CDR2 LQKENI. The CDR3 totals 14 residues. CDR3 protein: CASSPIGGENTQYF. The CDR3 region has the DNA TGTGCCAGCTCACCTATCGGGGGCGAAAATACGCAGTATTTT.